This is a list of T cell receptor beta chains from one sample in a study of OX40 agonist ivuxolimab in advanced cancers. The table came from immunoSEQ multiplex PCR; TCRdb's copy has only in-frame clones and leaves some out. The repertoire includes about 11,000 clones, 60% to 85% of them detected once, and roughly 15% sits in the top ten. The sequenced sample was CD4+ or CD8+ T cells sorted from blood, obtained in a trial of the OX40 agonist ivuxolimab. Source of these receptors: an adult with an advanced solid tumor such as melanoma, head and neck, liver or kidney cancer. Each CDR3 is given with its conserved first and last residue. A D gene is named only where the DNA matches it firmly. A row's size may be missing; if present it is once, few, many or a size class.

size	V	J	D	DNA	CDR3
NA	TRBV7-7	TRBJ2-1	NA	TGTGCTAGCAGCTTAAGTGGGGGGGCCTTCAATGAGCAGTTCTTC	CASSLSGGAFNEQFF
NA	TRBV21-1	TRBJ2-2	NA	TGTGCCAGCAGCAACAAAACCCGGGACTCGTTTCCCGGGGAGCTGTTTTTT	CASSNKTRDSFPGELFF
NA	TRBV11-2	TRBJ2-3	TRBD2	TGTGCCAGCAGCTTAAGAGCGGGGGTGCTGGATACGCAGTATTTT	CASSLRAGVLDTQYF
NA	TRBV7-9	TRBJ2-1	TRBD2	TGTGCCAGCAGCTATCGGGGAGCTAGCGGATACAATGAGCAGTTCTTC	CASSYRGASGYNEQFF
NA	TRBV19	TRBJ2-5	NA	TGTGCCAGTAGTTTAGACAGCTATGCGGAGACCCAGTACTTC	CASSLDSYAETQYF
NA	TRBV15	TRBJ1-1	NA	TGTGCCACCAGCAGAGGGACGGAGCACCAGGAAGCTTTCTTT	CATSRGTEHQEAFF
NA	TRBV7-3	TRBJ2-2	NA	TGTGCCAGCAGCTTAAGGGGCGGTTGGGGCGAAACCTCCGGGGAGCTGTTTTTT	CASSLRGGWGETSGELFF
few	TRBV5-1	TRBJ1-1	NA	TGCGCCAGCTCCTATGGGATAGAAGCTTTCTTT	CASSYGIEAFF
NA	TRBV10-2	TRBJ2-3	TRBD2	TGCGCCAGCGGGGGGGAGCGGGAGTTTGAAATAAACACAGATACGCAGTATTTT	CASGGEREFEINTDTQYF
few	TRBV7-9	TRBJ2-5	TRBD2	TGTGCCAGCAGCCTTGCGGGGGGCGAGGAGACCCAGTACTTC	CASSLAGGEETQYF
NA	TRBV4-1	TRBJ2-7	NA	TGCGCCAGCAGCCAAGATCCCCAGGGGTACTACGAGCAGTACTTC	CASSQDPQGYYEQYF
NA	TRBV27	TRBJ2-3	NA	TGTGCCAGCCGGGGGATGGGAGTGGTAGATACGCAGTATTTT	CASRGMGVVDTQYF
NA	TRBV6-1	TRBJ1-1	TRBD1	TGTGCCAGCACACAGGGAGACAGGGTGTTAGTTTTCTTT	CASTQGDRVLVFF
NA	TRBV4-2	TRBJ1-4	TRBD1	TGTGCCAGCAGCCAAGAATTGGGGACAGGGCGTGAAAAACTGTTTTTT	CASSQELGTGREKLFF
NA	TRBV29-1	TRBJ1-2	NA	TGCAGCGTTGAAGGGTCCAGGAACTATGGCTACACCTTC	CSVEGSRNYGYTF
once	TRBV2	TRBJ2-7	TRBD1	TGTGCCAGTCCCGGGACAGGGAGTAGCTACGAGCAGTACTTC	CASPGTGSSYEQYF
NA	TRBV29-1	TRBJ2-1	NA	TGCAGCGTTGAACCGGCAGACTCCTACAATGAGCAGTTCTTC	CSVEPADSYNEQFF
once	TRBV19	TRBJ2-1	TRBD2	TGTGCCAGTAGTATAGGTTTCGCGGGAGCGTCCTACAATGAGCAGTTCTTC	CASSIGFAGASYNEQFF
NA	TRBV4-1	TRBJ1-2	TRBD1	TGCGCCAGTCAGGGACAGGAGGAGGGCTACACCTTC	CASQGQEEGYTF
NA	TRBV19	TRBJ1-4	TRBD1	TGTGCCAGTAGTATTTCGCGGACAGGGGCTGTGGGAACTAATGAAAAACTGTTTTTT	CASSISRTGAVGTNEKLFF
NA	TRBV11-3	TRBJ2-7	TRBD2	TGTGCCAGCAGCCCCTGGACTAGCTCCTACGAGCAGTACTTC	CASSPWTSSYEQYF
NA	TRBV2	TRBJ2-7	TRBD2	TGTGCCAGCACCTTGGATCCAGCGGGAGCGAACTACGAGCAGTACTTC	CASTLDPAGANYEQYF
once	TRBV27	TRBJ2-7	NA	TGTGCCAGCAGTTTATCGGCCAGGGCCTACGAGCAGTACTTC	CASSLSARAYEQYF
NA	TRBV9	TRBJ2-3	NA	TGTGCCAGCAGCGTAGAGGGTACGCAGTATTTT	CASSVEGTQYF
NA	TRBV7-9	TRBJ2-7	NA	TGTGCCAGCAGCCCGTCACAAGTTTACGAGCAGTACTTC	CASSPSQVYEQYF
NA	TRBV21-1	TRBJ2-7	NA	TGTGCCAGCAGCAAAGGGCTAGCGGGAGGGCCTAAGTTTTCCTACGAGCAGTACTTC	CASSKGLAGGPKFSYEQYF
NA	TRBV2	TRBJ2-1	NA	TGTGCCAACACGGGGGCGGGACACAATGAGCAGTTCTTC	CANTGAGHNEQFF
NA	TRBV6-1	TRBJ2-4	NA	TGTGCCAGCAGTGTTGTGGACTGGGACATTCAGTACTTC	CASSVVDWDIQYF
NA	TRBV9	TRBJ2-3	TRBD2	TGTGCCAGCAGCGTAGCTACTAGCGGGGTTTCCGATACGCAGTATTTT	CASSVATSGVSDTQYF